The T cell receptor (beta chain) under discussion was sequenced for a study of long-term antiretroviral therapy in people with HIV. Study-wide results and limits: From the mid-2000s to the late 2010s, blood was obtained, possibly while participants received older ART regimens.

Deletions cut 3 bases from V and 8 bases from J, with 10 bases between. The CDR3 consists of 12 residues. CDR1 MNHNY and CDR2 SVGAGI come from the germline V gene (reference sequence). They ran version v3.0 of the immunoSEQ assay at survey level. Profiling relied on immunoSEQ multiplex PCR, and the TCRdb table lists in-frame clones only, not all of them. This sample has about 19,000 clones; around 85% occur once, and the top ten carry approximately 7.7%. Points on this clone: The antigen remains unidentified.

The sample consisted of unsorted PBMCs, taken 0.9 years after starting antiretroviral therapy. This chain links TRBV6-6 with TRBJ1-2; tentative D call: TRBD1 (6 bases). The source of this sequence is a man younger than 35 with HIV. The CDR3 DNA follows: TGTGCCAGCAGTTATCCAGGGGAAGGCTACACCTTC. It yields the protein CASSYPGEGYTF.